This T cell receptor (beta chain) was documented in a study of cytomegalovirus exposure and HLA in healthy donors. Study results and limitations: Within an earlier analysis, most TCR beta V segments proved productive either about 87% or about 30% of the time. A later analysis found common viral pathogens apparently linked to several of the most significant clusters. Certain sequence variants were highly shared and formed a cluster, and this cluster was likely a sequencing artifact.

This clone was detected once. Its target is unknown. This PCR relied on a set of 60 Vbeta primers and 13 Jbeta primers. Assay: immunoSEQ multiplex PCR; the TCRdb copy retains only in-frame clones and omits some. The sample lists some 100,000 clones, under 80% occurring once. The CDR3 contains 14 residues. Germline trimming cut 5 bases from V and 2 bases from J; bases unmatched to any gene: 4. Germline lookup yields CDR1 LNHDA and CDR2 SQIVND (reference sequence). The TCR comes from a woman between 50 and 59 years old in good health and CMV-seropositive. Sample: PBMCs. The chain combines TRBV19 with TRBJ2-7; 9 nucleotides align to TRBD1. As DNA, the CDR3 is TGTGCCAGTAGTCCCCACAGGGGGCCCTACGAGCAGTACTTC. Protein: CASSPHRGPYEQYF.